This TCR beta chain comes out of a study of shared clonotypes between healthy human individuals. Profiling relied on immunoSEQ multiplex PCR, and the TCRdb table lists in-frame clones only, not all of them. This table holds 2,500,000 or so clones, more than 80% found once. Findings and caveats of the study: Limited genetic and exposure-history diversity came from having few donors.

To note about this clone: Its antigen is not known.

The germline V and J ends were trimmed by 0 bases and 2 bases, with 7 bases remaining between them. The germline V gene has CDR1 SGHRS and CDR2 YFSETQ. CDR3 length: 14 amino acids. Sequencing was carried out using naive CD4+ T cells sorted from blood. Subset indicated: CD45RA+ positively selected. The rearrangement links TRBV5-1 to TRBJ2-3; the D is unclear. The TCR sequence derives from a man in his late teens or twenties in good health. This CDR3 reads CASSLATDTDTQYF. The CDR3 DNA reads TGCGCCAGCAGCTTGGCCACAGACACAGATACGCAGTATTTT. Full variable domain (outside the CDR3, taken from reference TRBV5-1 and TRBJ2-3): KAGVTQTPRYLIKTRGQQVTLSCSPISGHRSVSWYQQTPGQGLQFLFEYFSETQRNKGNFPGRFSGRQFSNSRSEMNVSTLELGDSALYLCASSLATDTDTQYFGPGTRLTVL.